The clone carrying this TCR beta chain occurred a few times. The antigen remains undetermined. The sample originates from a study of T-cell reconstitution after alpha-beta-depleted transplantation in children. The TCRbeta library incorporated unique molecular identifiers. TCRdb analysed the PCR reads with MiXCR anew, one entry per CDR3 protein. The table records some 220,000 distinct CDR3 sequences, under 13% of them present only once. Whole-study results and caveats: Newly produced T cells mostly accounted for T-cell counts and diversity one year post-transplant. About two months after transplant, alpha-beta T cells reportedly came from several hundred expanded graft clones. At day 60, the high TCRbeta diversity found in some patients originated from recipient T cells and thymic progenitors that had survived.

The trim removed 6 bases at V and 0 bases at J, leaving 5 bases unmatched. CDR1 is MNHEY, CDR2 SVGEGT, per germline. CDR3 length: 15 amino acids. This rearrangement joins TRBV6-2 or TRBV6-3 to TRBJ1-5, with 7 nucleotides matching TRBD1. This TCR came from a child in the first two years of life with acute myeloid leukemia, due to receive a stem cell transplant. This material consisted of PBMCs, taken before TCRalphabeta/CD19-depleted stem cell transplant. The CDR3 DNA reads TGTGCCAGCAGGACAGGGCGGTTTAGCAATCAGCCCCAGCATTTT. Translation: CASRTGRFSNQPQHF.